This T cell receptor beta chain originates from a study of shared clonotypes between healthy human individuals. Study as a whole: Per-donor plates numbered three CD4 naive, three CD4 memory, two CD8 naive and one CD8 memory.

At deep level, the assay was performed. This table comes from immunoSEQ multiplex PCR, and its TCRdb copy is limited to in-frame clones, with some not included. The sample shows about 550,000 clones, roughly 95% of them seen only once. It was CD45RO-negative cells, positively selected for CCR7, that made up naive CD8 cells, with terminally differentiated effector memory CD45RA+ cells excluded. Donors, healthy HIV-negative adults, lacked recent acute infections or vaccinations. Donors, without exception, were Caucasian adults residing in Nashville, Tennessee. This CDR3 has 15 amino acids. The germline V gene encodes CDR1 MRHNA and CDR2 SNTAGT. The V end was cut by 5 bases, the J end by 4 bases, with 15 bases between.

The specimen sequenced was naive CD8+ T cells sorted from blood. This TCR came from a woman in her 30s in good health. V gene TRBV6-4 combines with J gene TRBJ2-1, with TRBD1 as a possible D gene (5 bases). DNA for the CDR3: TGTGCCAGCAGTCTGACGTCTGGACATTACAATGAGCAGTTCTTC. Amino acid sequence: CASSLTSGHYNEQFF.